The following is a TCR beta chain sequence with its context. The source of the sample is a study of T cells expressing NK-cell markers. Germline-derived CDR1 and CDR2 are SNHLY and FYNNEI. The CDR3 has 15 amino acids. TCRdb re-called the 5' RACE reads, yielding one record per CDR3 amino acid sequence without DNA. Its table lists 500,000 to 600,000 distinct CDR3 sequences. J is TRBJ2-5 and V is TRBV2. This clonotype was sampled from a man between 18 and 29 years old in good health. The sequenced sample consisted of blood T cells: a sorted CD56 or NKG2C T cell subset, CD4+ or CD8+ T cells, or bulk PBMC T cells (not recorded which). The CDR3 protein is CASSENALYQETQYF.